This T cell receptor (beta chain) derives from a study of beta chain features in type 1 diabetes. Study-wide points: When VDJ junctions were examined, type 1 diabetes patients showed fewer insertions and more deletions. Among all four CD4+ subsets, Type 1 diabetes patients had TCRB CDR3s that were moderately but significantly shorter.

This clone was counted between two and nine times. Antigen specificity is unknown. Every single donor gave one heparinised blood draw, and these averaged about 100 mL. Per germline, CDR1 MGHRA and CDR2 YSYEKL. CDR3 length equals 14 residues. V was shortened by 0 bases and J by 3 bases, with 9 bases between the two germline ends. The investigators reverse transcribed all of the isolated RNA, so they sequenced expressed TCRB transcripts. TCRdb's copy holds only in-frame clones and misses some; the assay was immunoSEQ multiplex PCR. The data contain approximately 170,000 clones, about 7.9% of them singletons.

V is TRBV4-1 and J is TRBJ2-7; the D gene is possibly TRBD1 (6 bases). The material sequenced was central memory CD4+ T cells from blood. The TCR comes from a man aged 18-30 years with type 1 diabetes. The CDR3 sequence is CASSQEGGFYEQYF. For the CDR3, the DNA is TGCGCCAGCAGCCAAGAAGGGGGTTTCTACGAGCAGTACTTC.